Sequencing of this T cell receptor beta chain was carried out in a study of blood T cell repertoires in COVID-19. At the level of the study: From the United States, Italy and Spain came samples of acute and convalescent COVID-19. The analysed material was cDNA or gDNA that came from T cells, B-cell-depleted T cells, or PBMCs.

In the authors' methods: Estimation of nucleated cell counts was performed using reference gene primer amplification. Repertoires were generated with immunoSEQ multiplex PCR, while TCRdb's copy carries only in-frame clones and drops some. The V and J calls and clone size were taken over from that table, and D and trimming were inferred from the DNA. The data show 200,000 to 250,000 clones, 75% to 90% seen once. V dropped 1 base and J dropped 4 bases, with 7 bases sitting between them. This CDR3 comprises 13 residues. Germline V gene lookup returns CDR1 SSHAT and CDR2 FNYEAQ (reference sequence). The sequence was obtained from a man between 25 and 39 years old with COVID-19, enrolled during active disease. The specimen sequenced was peripheral blood. The chain joins TRBV7-7 to TRBJ1-1, with TRBD1 as a possible D gene (5 bases). The CDR3 DNA sequence: TGTGCCAGCAGCTTAGATAGGGGCACTGAAGCTTTCTTT. This sequence encodes CASSLDRGTEAFF. Full variable domain (remainder filled in from reference TRBV7-7 and TRBJ1-1): GAGVSQSPRYKVTKRGQDVTLRCDPISSHATLYWYQQALGQGPEFLTYFNYEAQPDKSGLPSDRFSAERPEGSISTLTIQRTEQRDSAMYRCASSLDRGTEAFFGQGTRLTVV.